This TCR beta chain was observed in a study of regulatory T cells in long-lasting Graves disease. Whole-study results and caveats: Persistent disease exhibited a predilection for TRBV28, TRBJ1-2 and TRBJ2-5.

With iRepertoire HTBI primers and Arm-PCR of CDR3 regions, TCR beta libraries were built. TCRdb fed the multiplex PCR reads into MiXCR, producing one record per CDR3 protein. The sample lists 450,000 to 700,000 distinct CDR3 sequences, less than 15% occurring once. The V and J ends lost 8 bases and 5 bases, in that order; junction bases with no gene match: 13. This CDR3 has 15 residues. Germline V lookup: CDR1 MNHNS, CDR2 SASEGT. In this sample, this clonotype turned up many times. The antigen is undetermined. The time point denotes: newly diagnosed GD, antithyroid drugs for less than 3 months. Researchers made the TCR library from RNA that was extracted from PBMCs. From an endocrinology department in Xi'an, China, came the patients. The sample was also linked to a second study, of T cells in Graves' hyperthyroidism and ophthalmopathy. That source notes: Diagnoses were established using clinical symptoms, serum thyroxine and TRAb, thyroid ultrasound and orbital computed tomography.

The genes are TRBV6-1 and TRBJ2-5, with 8 bases fitting TRBD1. The sequence was collected from a man aged 25-45 years with Graves disease. Sequenced here: peripheral blood mononuclear cells (PBMCs), sampled at new diagnosis, from a patient treated with antithyroid drugs. The CDR3 region is CASLNRDRRSETQYF. As DNA, the CDR3 is TGTGCCAGCCTGAACCGGGACAGGCGTTCGGAGACCCAGTACTTC.